Included here is one TCR beta chain sequence, with context. V lost 11 bases to trimming and J lost 2 bases, with 19 bases between them. This CDR3 spans 14 amino acids. In germline, CDR1 is MDHEN, CDR2 SYDVKM. Profiled with immunoSEQ multiplex PCR; TCRdb holds only in-frame clones, not every one. The sample has a few hundred thousand clones; around 88% are singletons. The data were obtained in a study of cytomegalovirus exposure and HLA in healthy donors. This chain uses TRBV28 with TRBJ2-7, with D maybe TRBD1 (6 bases). What was sequenced was PBMCs. The receptor comes from a woman aged 18-30 years in good health and CMV-seronegative. CDR3 protein: CALHPQGRPYEQYF. The CDR3 DNA is TGTGCCCTCCATCCGCAGGGGCGTCCCTACGAGCAGTACTTC.